Each of the 21 T cell receptor beta chains below was sequenced from the same sample in a study of cytomegalovirus exposure and HLA in healthy donors. Sequenced by immunoSEQ multiplex PCR; TCRdb stores in-frame clones only, minus some. In the table there are a few hundred thousand clones, approximately 87% of which are singletons. The sequenced sample was PBMCs. Source of these receptors: a woman aged 18-29 years in good health and CMV-seronegative.

The V and J genes are TRBV5-1 and TRBJ2-3; 9 bases align to TRBD2. CDR1 and CDR2 from the germline V gene are SGHRS and YFSETQ. The CDR3 contains 18 residues. V shed 5 bases and J 0 bases; nucleotides not matched to a gene: 13. CDR3 sequence reads: CASRSRSGSRISTDTQYF. The CDR3 DNA is TGCGCCAGCAGGTCCCGTAGCGGGAGCCGTATCAGCACAGATACGCAGTATTTT. Full variable domain (outside the CDR3, taken from reference TRBV5-1 and TRBJ2-3): KAGVTQTPRYLIKTRGQQVTLSCSPISGHRSVSWYQQTPGQGLQFLFEYFSETQRNKGNFPGRFSGRQFSNSRSEMNVSTLELGDSALYLCASRSRSGSRISTDTQYFGPGTRLTVL.

As concerns this clone: At one end, the junction sequence differs from germline, possibly due to a read error. V is TRBV4-1 and J is TRBJ2-1, with D tentatively TRBD1 (5 bases). The CDR3 runs 15 residues. The germline CDR1 and CDR2 sequences are MGHRA and YSYEKL. CDR3 sequence (DNA): TGCGCCAGCAGCCAAGAGAGCAGGGTCTACGATGAGCAGTTCTTC. It encodes CASSQESRVYDEQFF.

The chain couples TRBV28 to TRBJ1-1; a weak D match, TRBD1 (6 bases). V shed 4 bases and J shed 1 base, with 10 bases lying between them. Germline lookup yields CDR1 MDHEN and CDR2 SYDVKM. This CDR3 comprises 14 residues. The CDR3 nucleotides are TGTGCCAGCAGTTACAGGGACGGGAACACTGAAGCTTTCTTT. It codes for CASSYRDGNTEAFF.

This chain joins TRBV6-5 and TRBJ2-3, with 10 bases fitting TRBD2. The CDR3 is made up of 14 amino acids. The V gene end was trimmed by 10 bases and the J gene end by 2 bases; junction bases not matched to a gene: 6. The germline gives CDR1 MNHEY, CDR2 SVGAGI. In DNA form, the CDR3 reads TGTGCCACTTCCGGGACTAGCGACACAGATACGCAGTATTTT. Protein product: CATSGTSDTDTQYF.

The rearrangement joins TRBV5-1 to TRBJ2-7; 7 bases agree with TRBD1. The V gene end was trimmed by 4 bases and the J gene end by 2 bases; junction bases not matched to a gene: 9. There are 15 residues in the CDR3. The germline V gene encodes CDR1 SGHRS and CDR2 YFSETQ. The CDR3 sequence is CASSPRQGSTYEQYF. CDR3 DNA sequence: TGCGCCAGCAGCCCCCGACAGGGTTCTACCTACGAGCAGTACTTC.

This chain links TRBV5-1 with TRBJ2-7, with 8 bases fitting TRBD1. Germline V CDR1 and CDR2: SGHRS, YFSETQ. With 4 bases clipped from V and 5 bases from J, the junction kept 5 bases outside the gene matches. This CDR3 contains 13 residues. CDR3 nucleotides: TGCGCCAGCAGCCAGGACAGGGCAGACGAGCAGTACTTC. Amino acids: CASSQDRADEQYF. Supplemented by reference TRBV5-1 and TRBJ2-7, the full variable domain reads KAGVTQTPRYLIKTRGQQVTLSCSPISGHRSVSWYQQTPGQGLQFLFEYFSETQRNKGNFPGRFSGRQFSNSRSEMNVSTLELGDSALYLCASSQDRADEQYFGPGTRLTVT.

V is TRBV11-2 and J is TRBJ2-5, with D perhaps TRBD2 (6 bases). In germline, CDR1 is SGHAT, CDR2 FQNNGV. The V gene lost 5 bases and the J gene lost 7 bases, with 17 bases spanning the gap. This CDR3 is 14 amino acids long. CDR3 nucleotide sequence: TGTGCCAGCAGCGAGACGCGCGGGGCGGGGACCCAGTACTTC. Its protein is CASSETRGAGTQYF.

The rearrangement links TRBV11-3 to TRBJ2-7; 10 bases line up with TRBD2. V shed 6 bases and J 2 bases; nucleotides not matched to a gene: 19. The CDR3 spans 19 residues. CDR1 is SGHNT and CDR2 is YENEEA in the germline V gene. CDR3 sequence (DNA): TGTGCCAGCAGATCTTTTCCGGGACTAGCGAGGAAGCCTACCTACGAGCAGTACTTC. This gives the protein CASRSFPGLARKPTYEQYF.

In this sample, this clone turned up once. V is TRBV9 and J is TRBJ2-1; 9 bases match TRBD2. This CDR3 is built from 18 residues. The trim removed 0 bases at V and 4 bases at J, leaving 11 bases unmatched. Germline V gene sequence: CDR1 SGDLS, CDR2 YYNGEE. The CDR3 DNA follows: TGTGCCAGCAGCGTAGCCCCATCTCTAGCGGGGATATACAATGAGCAGTTCTTC. It is translated as CASSVAPSLAGIYNEQFF.

The chain carries TRBV4-3 and TRBJ1-2; unclear D gene. Germline assignment: CDR1 LGHNA and CDR2 YSLEER. V was trimmed by 0 bases and J by 4 bases, leaving 12 bases between them. The CDR3 spans 15 residues. The chain's CDR3 is CASSQDRANGYGYTF. For the CDR3, the DNA is TGCGCCAGCAGCCAAGATCGAGCCAACGGCTATGGCTACACCTTC.

The chain employs TRBV28 and TRBJ2-5; possible D gene TRBD2, 6 bases. The CDR3 length is 13 residues. Trimming took 6 bases from V and 0 from J, leaving 8 bases between them. From germline, CDR1 is MDHEN and CDR2 SYDVKM. CDR3 nucleotides: TGTGCCAGCAGCGGGACTTACCAAGAGACCCAGTACTTC. This gives the protein CASSGTYQETQYF.

The V call is TRBV5-1, the J call TRBJ1-3; 8 positions agree with TRBD1. CDR1 is SGHRS, CDR2 YFSETQ, per germline. Trimming cost V 4 bases and J 2 bases; bases outside gene matches: 8. The CDR3 consists of 16 residues. As DNA, the CDR3 is TGCGCCAGCAGCCCCAACGACAGGGGAGCTGGAAACACCATATATTTT. Protein product: CASSPNDRGAGNTIYF.

This clone was seen just once. The genes are TRBV11-1 and TRBJ2-7, with TRBD1 identical over 9 bases. V was clipped by 5 bases and J by 3 bases; unmatched bases: 2. From germline, CDR1 is SGHAT and CDR2 FQDESV (reference sequence). This CDR3 has 13 residues. Here the CDR3 reads CASSPGQGYEQYF. The CDR3 DNA reads as TGTGCCAGCAGCCCGGGACAGGGCTACGAGCAGTACTTC.

The chain is built from TRBV28 and TRBJ1-5; TRBD1 matches at 9 bases. Germline V CDR1 and CDR2: MDHEN, SYDVKM. The CDR3 totals 14 residues. V shed 9 bases and J 2 bases; nucleotides not matched to a gene: 5. The CDR3 nucleotides read TGTGCCAGTAAGACAGGGGGTCGCAATCAGCCCCAGCATTTT. It encodes CASKTGGRNQPQHF. The full variable domain, completed using reference TRBV28 and TRBJ1-5, is DVKVTQSSRYLVKRTGEKVFLECVQDMDHENMFWYRQDPGLGLRLIYFSYDVKMKEKGDIPEGYSVSREKKERFSLILESASTNQTSMYLCASKTGGRNQPQHFGDGTRLSIL.

A single count supports this clone. The chain uses TRBV4-3 and TRBJ1-3; TRBD1 is a possible D gene (5 bases). The CDR3 extends over 16 amino acids. Germline-derived CDR1 and CDR2 are LGHNA and YSLEER. V was cut by 2 bases and J by 2 bases, with 13 bases left in between. The CDR3 loop is CASSQQQGTPGNTIYF. CDR3 DNA sequence: TGCGCCAGCAGCCAACAGCAGGGAACCCCTGGAAACACCATATATTTT.

The chain has TRBV18 and TRBJ2-5; no definite D call. Germline CDR1 reads KGHSH; CDR2 reads LQKENI. Trimming left V 3 bases short and J 5 bases short, with 7 bases between. The CDR3 runs to 12 residues. As DNA, the CDR3 is TGTGCCAGCTCACCCAAACGGGAGACCCAGTACTTC. Translated, it gives CASSPKRETQYF.

This clone was recorded once. V is TRBV27 and J is TRBJ2-7; 8 bases match TRBD1. Germline V gene data show CDR1 as MNHEY and CDR2 as SMNVEV (reference sequence). After removal of 4 bases from V and 3 bases from J, the junction contained 5 bases not matched to a gene. This CDR3 has 14 amino acids. Written as DNA, the CDR3 is TGTGCCAGCAGTTCCGGGACAGGTTACTACGAGCAGTACTTC. This codes for CASSSGTGYYEQYF.

This sequence joins TRBV18 and TRBJ2-7; 9 nucleotides align to TRBD1. The CDR3 sequence is 13 residues long. In germline, CDR1 is KGHSH, CDR2 LQKENI. V lost 8 bases, J lost 3 bases, and 5 bases stayed unmatched. The CDR3 bases are TGTGCCAGCCGGGACAGGGTCCTCTACGAGCAGTACTTC. It is translated as CASRDRVLYEQYF.

The chain carries TRBV28 and TRBJ2-1, with D possibly matching TRBD1 (5 bases). This CDR3 has 13 residues. The V and J ends lost 5 bases and 6 bases respectively, with 11 bases between them. Germline V CDR1 and CDR2: MDHEN, SYDVKM. The CDR3 sequence is CASSQGQSNEQFF. Written as DNA, the CDR3 is TGTGCCAGCAGTCAAGGACAAAGCAATGAGCAGTTCTTC.

The chain couples TRBV27 to TRBJ1-2; D possibly corresponds to TRBD1 (5 bases). In germline, CDR1 is MNHEY, CDR2 SMNVEV (reference sequence). Trimming removed 5 bases at V and 8 bases at J, with 27 bases between. The CDR3 covers 17 residues. CDR3 nucleotide sequence: TGTGCCAGCAGTCCTGCGGGACTCCTGGCCCAAGGACGAGGCTACACCTTC. It codes for CASSPAGLLAQGRGYTF.

This chain uses TRBV19 with TRBJ2-7, with TRBD2 matching over 8 bases. The V and J ends lost 9 bases and 2 bases, in that order; junction bases with no gene match: 12. In germline, CDR1 is LNHDA, CDR2 SQIVND (reference sequence). The CDR3 sequence is 15 residues long. This chain's CDR3 is CASTQALAGTYEQYF. The CDR3 coding sequence is TGTGCCAGCACCCAGGCTCTAGCGGGTACCTACGAGCAGTACTTC.